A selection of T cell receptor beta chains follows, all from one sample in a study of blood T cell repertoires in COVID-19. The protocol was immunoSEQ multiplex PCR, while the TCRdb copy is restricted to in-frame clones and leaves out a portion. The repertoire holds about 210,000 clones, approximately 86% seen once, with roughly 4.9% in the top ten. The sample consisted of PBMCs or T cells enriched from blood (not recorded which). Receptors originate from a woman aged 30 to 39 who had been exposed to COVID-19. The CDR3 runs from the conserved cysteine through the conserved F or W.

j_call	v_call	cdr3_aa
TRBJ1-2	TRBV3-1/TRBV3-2	CASSQGQTGSIGYTF
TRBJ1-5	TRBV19	CASSAGQSSNQPQHF
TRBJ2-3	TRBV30	CAWRLGATDTQYF
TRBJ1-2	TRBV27	CASSPYPDRIGLGGYTF
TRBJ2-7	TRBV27	CASSPTPGQNYYEQYF
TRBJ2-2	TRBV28	CASSPGGPGELFF
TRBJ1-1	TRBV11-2	CASSPYGVLKFF
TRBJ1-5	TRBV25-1	CASSGQGGQPQHF
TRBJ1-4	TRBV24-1	CATSSGQMNEKLFF
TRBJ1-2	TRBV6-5	CASSLEQDYGYTF
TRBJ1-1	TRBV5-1	CASSSGSINTEAFF
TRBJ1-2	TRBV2	CASSHPGAGYTF
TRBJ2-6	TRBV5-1	CASRSGFVGQMNSGANVLTF
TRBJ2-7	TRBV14	CASSYKTGVAYEQYF
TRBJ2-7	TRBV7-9	CASSWQGHEQYF
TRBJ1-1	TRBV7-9	CASSGLNTEAFF
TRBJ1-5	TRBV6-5	CASSYRGGPGQPQHF
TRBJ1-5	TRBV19	CASSIGHREPQHF
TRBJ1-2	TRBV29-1	CSVLQGSYGYTF
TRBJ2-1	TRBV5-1	CASSLAPTGQGLGNEQFF
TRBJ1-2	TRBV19	CASKPRWPKGDYGYTF
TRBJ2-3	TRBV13	CASSLATGVGTDTQYF
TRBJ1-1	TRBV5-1	CASSFDPGALRPNTEAFF
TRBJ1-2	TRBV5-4	CASSSDTNYGYTF
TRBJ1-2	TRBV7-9	CASSTQGQGFNGYTF
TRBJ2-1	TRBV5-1	CASSPLAGATYNEQFF
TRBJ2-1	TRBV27	CASSPGLVAGSEQFF
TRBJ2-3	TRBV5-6	CASSLIPSAATDTQYF
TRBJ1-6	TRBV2	CASSFTGLGNSPLHF
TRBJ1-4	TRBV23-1	CASSQITGELTNEKLFF
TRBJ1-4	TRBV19	CASTTGTVNEKLFF
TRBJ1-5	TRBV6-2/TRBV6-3	CASSYGLGRGSNQPQHF
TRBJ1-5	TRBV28	CASRGQGEGGQPQHF
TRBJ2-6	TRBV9	CASSASGTGGPGANVLTF